The clone carrying this T cell receptor beta chain was counted many times. The data are from a study of blood T cell repertoires in COVID-19. In the study overall: Samples of COVID-19 (acute and convalescent) were obtained from the United States, Italy and Spain. Sources were T cells, B-cell-depleted T cells, or PBMCs; the material itself was cDNA or gDNA.

Source study methods: Estimation of nucleated cell counts relied on the amplification of reference gene primers. The table came from immunoSEQ multiplex PCR; TCRdb's copy has only in-frame clones and leaves some out. V, J and clone size are taken as reported in that table, and D and trimming were inferred from the DNA itself. The data show around 71,000 clones, more than 75% seen once. The receptor was derived from an elderly woman with active or convalescent COVID-19. The sample comprised peripheral blood.

This chain's CDR3 is CASSSNTGRVEQFF. The CDR3 nucleotides read TGTGCCAGCAGCTCTAACACAGGGAGGGTTGAGCAGTTCTTC. The chain is built from TRBV11-3 and TRBJ2-1; a weak D match, TRBD2 (7 bases). V lost 4 bases, J lost 9 bases, and 16 bases lay in between. The CDR3 runs to 14 residues. Germline V lookup: CDR1 SGHNT, CDR2 YENEEA.